The 10 T cell receptor beta chains listed next were all sequenced from one sample in a study of T cell responses to AZD1222 COVID-19 vaccine. Repertoires were generated with immunoSEQ multiplex PCR, while TCRdb's copy carries only in-frame clones and drops some. The sample yields approximately 100,000 clones, 90% to 95% seen once. The sequenced sample was peripheral blood, obtained on day 0 of AZD1222 vaccination. Every receptor here comes from an adult in good health.

Here the CDR3 reads CASHLGSRYTEAFF. Here the CDR3 DNA reads TGTGCCAGTCATCTGGGGAGTAGGTACACTGAAGCTTTCTTT. The V call is TRBV19, the J call TRBJ1-1, with D unclear. The CDR3 consists of 14 residues. CDR1 is LNHDA and CDR2 is SQIVND in the germline V gene (reference sequence). With 8 bases removed from V and 3 bases from J, the gap between germline ends came to 16 bases.

The chain links TRBV12-3 or TRBV12-4 to TRBJ1-2; 7 nucleotides match TRBD1. V dropped 6 bases and J dropped 2; count of bases not matched to a gene: 3. CDR3 size: 13 residues. CDR3 bases: TGTGCCAGCAGGTCGACAGGGAACTATGGCTACACCTTC. It encodes CASRSTGNYGYTF.

V and J are TRBV12-5 and TRBJ1-2; D gene unclear. With 0 bases removed from V and 6 bases from J, the gap between germline ends came to 11 bases. The germline V gene has CDR1 LGHNT and CDR2 FRNRAP. CDR3 length: 14 amino acids. The CDR3 nucleotides are TGTGCTAGTGGTTTGGTGACGGGGTCCCATGGCTACACCTTC. It translates to CASGLVTGSHGYTF.

The DNA for the CDR3 is TGTGCCAGCAGTGAAGGCCCAGGCGTCGTCGCCCGTTTCTACACCTTC. It translates to CASSEGPGVVARFYTF. The V and J genes are TRBV6-1 and TRBJ1-2; D is uncertain. The CDR3 is made up of 16 amino acids. V was pared by 1 base and J by 10 bases, with 22 bases between. CDR1 MNHNS and CDR2 SASEGT come from the germline V gene.

Turning to this clone: A junction boundary mismatches the germline segment, possibly from a read error. This chain links TRBV7-7 with TRBJ2-5; 15 bases agree with TRBD2. The CDR3 runs to 15 residues. CDR1 and CDR2 (germline): SSHAT, FNYEAQ (reference sequence). Written as DNA, the CDR3 is TGTGCTAGCAGCCGGACTAGCGGGAGGGGGGAGACCCAGTACTTC. This gives the protein CASSRTSGRGETQYF.

The chain carries TRBV4-2 and TRBJ2-3; the D gene could be TRBD1 or TRBD2 (7 bases each). The V and J ends lost 0 bases and 2 bases respectively, with 15 bases between them. This CDR3 contains 17 residues. Germline loops: CDR1 LGHNA, CDR2 YNFKEQ. The chain's CDR3 is CASSQDWREGATDTQYF. In nucleotides, the CDR3 is TGTGCCAGCAGCCAAGATTGGAGGGAGGGGGCCACAGATACGCAGTATTTT.

CDR3: CASSVMEGSGNSPLHF. In DNA, the CDR3 is TGTGCCAGCAGCGTAATGGAGGGAAGCGGTAATTCACCCCTCCACTTT. V and J are TRBV9 and TRBJ1-6, with unresolved D. The CDR3 length is 16 residues. Deletions cut 1 base from V and 6 bases from J, with 14 bases between. Germline CDR1 SGDLS, CDR2 YYNGEE.

The chain combines TRBV5-8 with TRBJ2-4; 7 positions match TRBD2. The CDR3 is 15 residues long. Germline V lookup: CDR1 SGHTS, CDR2 YDEGEE. V was pared by 3 bases and J by 2 bases, with 5 bases of the junction left unmatched. CDR3 sequence: CASSSRTRTKNIQYF. The CDR3 DNA is TGTGCCAGCAGCTCACGGACTAGAACCAAAAACATTCAGTACTTC.

The J gene is TRBJ2-1, the V gene TRBV28, with D perhaps assigned TRBD1 or TRBD2 (5 bases each). The germline V gene encodes CDR1 MDHEN and CDR2 SYDVKM. Trimming took off 6 bases at V and 6 bases at J, with 21 bases between the two ends. This CDR3 comprises 16 residues. This CDR3 reads CASSAPKDWGSNEQFF. The CDR3 bases are TGTGCCAGCAGCGCCCCTAAGGACTGGGGGTCCAATGAGCAGTTCTTC.

This sequence joins TRBV5-4 and TRBJ1-6; D might be TRBD1 (5 bases). CDR3 length equals 16 residues. V lost 4 bases to trimming and J lost 9 bases, with 20 bases between them. Germline V CDR1 and CDR2: SGHNT, YYREEE (reference sequence). DNA of the CDR3: TGTGCCAGCAGCGCGGGCACCTCAGGGAAAGGTTCACCCCTCCACTTT. The encoded protein is CASSAGTSGKGSPLHF.